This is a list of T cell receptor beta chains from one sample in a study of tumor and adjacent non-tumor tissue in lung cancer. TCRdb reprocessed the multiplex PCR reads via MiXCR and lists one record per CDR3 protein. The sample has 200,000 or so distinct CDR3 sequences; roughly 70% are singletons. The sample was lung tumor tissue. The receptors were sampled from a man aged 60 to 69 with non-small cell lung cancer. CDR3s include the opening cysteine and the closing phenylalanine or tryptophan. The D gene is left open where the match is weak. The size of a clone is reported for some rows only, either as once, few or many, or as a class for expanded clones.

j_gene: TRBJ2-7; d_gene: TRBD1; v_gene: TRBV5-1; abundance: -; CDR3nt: TGCGCCAGCAGCTCGGACAGGGTTAACGGCGAGCAGTACTTC; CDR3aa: CASSSDRVNGEQYF
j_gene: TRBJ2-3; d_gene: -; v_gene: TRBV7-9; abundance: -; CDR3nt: TGTGCCAGCAGCCAGGGCCCTGATACGCAGTGTTTT; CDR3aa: CASSQGPDTQCF
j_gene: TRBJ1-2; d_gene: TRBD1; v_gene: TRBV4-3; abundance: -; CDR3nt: TGCGCCAGCAGACGGGGACAGGAGACTAACCATGGCTACACCTTC; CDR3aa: CASRRGQETNHGYTF
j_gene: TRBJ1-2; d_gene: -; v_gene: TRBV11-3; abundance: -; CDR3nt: -; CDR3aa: CASSAWGRGSGYTF
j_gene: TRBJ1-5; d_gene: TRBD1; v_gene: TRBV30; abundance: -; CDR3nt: TGTGCCTGGAGTGACCGCCTTACAGGGGGGCGTAATCAGCCCCAGCATTTT; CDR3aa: CAWSDRLTGGRNQPQHF
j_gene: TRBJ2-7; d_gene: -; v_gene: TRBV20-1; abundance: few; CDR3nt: TGCAATGCTAGAGACCCCAAAAAGGCCTACGAGCAGTACTTC; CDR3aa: CNARDPKKAYEQYF
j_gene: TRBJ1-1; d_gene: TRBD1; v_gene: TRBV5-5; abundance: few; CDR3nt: TGTGCCAGCAGCCCTTCGGACAGGGGGCAGGGGAACACTGAAGCTTTCTTT; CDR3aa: CASSPSDRGQGNTEAFF
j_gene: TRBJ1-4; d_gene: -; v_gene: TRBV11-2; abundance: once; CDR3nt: TGTGCCAGCAGCTCACCGATGGGGGATGAAAAACTGTTTTTT; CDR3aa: CASSSPMGDEKLFF
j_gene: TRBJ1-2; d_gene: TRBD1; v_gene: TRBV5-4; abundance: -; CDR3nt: TGTGCCAGCAGCTTGCAGGGGGCGCGAGGCTACACCTTC; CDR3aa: CASSLQGARGYTF
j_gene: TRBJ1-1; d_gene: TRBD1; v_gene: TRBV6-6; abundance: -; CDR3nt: TGTGCCAGCAGTCCCGGGACAGCGTGGAACACCCAAACTTTCTTT; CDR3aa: CASSPGTAWNTQTFF
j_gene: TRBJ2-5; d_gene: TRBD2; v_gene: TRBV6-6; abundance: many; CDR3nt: TGTGCCAGCCGGGGAGGGTTAGGAGAGACCCAGTACTTC; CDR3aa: CASRGGLGETQYF
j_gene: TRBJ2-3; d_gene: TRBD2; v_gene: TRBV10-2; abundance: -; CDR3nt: TGCGCCAGCAATGAGAGACGGGGGACTAGCGGGGGGGTGCTCACAGATACGCAGTATTTT; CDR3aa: CASNERRGTSGGVLTDTQYF
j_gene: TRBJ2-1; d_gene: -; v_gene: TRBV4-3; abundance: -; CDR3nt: TGCGCCAGCAGCCAGGATTGTGCGGGAAATGAGCAGCTCTTC; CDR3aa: CASSQDCAGNEQLF
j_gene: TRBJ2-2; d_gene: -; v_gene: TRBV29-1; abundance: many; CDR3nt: TGCAGCGCCCTAAAGGGAAGGAACACCGGGGAGCTGTTTTTT; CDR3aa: CSALKGRNTGELFF
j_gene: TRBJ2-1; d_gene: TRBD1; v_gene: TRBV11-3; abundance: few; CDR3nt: TGTGCCAGCAGCACGGGACAGGGGACCAACAGTGAGCAGTTCTTC; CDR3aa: CASSTGQGTNSEQFF
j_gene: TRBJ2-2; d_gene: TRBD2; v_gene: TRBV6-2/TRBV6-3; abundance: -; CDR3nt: TGTGACATCAGAGCGGGATATACCGGGGAGCTGTTTTTT; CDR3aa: CDIRAGYTGELFF
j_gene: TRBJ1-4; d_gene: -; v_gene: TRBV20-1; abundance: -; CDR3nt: TGCAATGCTAATCCCCAGGGACATGTGGCCGAAAAACTGTTTTTT; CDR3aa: CNANPQGHVAEKLFF
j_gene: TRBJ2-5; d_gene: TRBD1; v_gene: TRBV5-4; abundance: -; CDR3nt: TGTGCCAGCAACTTGGGACAGTTGCAAGAGACCCAGTACTTC; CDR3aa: CASNLGQLQETQYF
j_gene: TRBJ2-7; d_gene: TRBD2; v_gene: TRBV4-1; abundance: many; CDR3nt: TGCGCCAGCAGCCAAATCCCTAGCGGGGCGGCCTACGAGCAGTACTTC; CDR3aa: CASSQIPSGAAYEQYF
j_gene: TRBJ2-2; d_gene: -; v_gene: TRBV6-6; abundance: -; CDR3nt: TGTACCAGCACTGAATGCACCGGGGAGCTGTTTTTT; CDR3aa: CTSTECTGELFF
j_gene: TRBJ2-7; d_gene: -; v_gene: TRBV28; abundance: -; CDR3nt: TGTGCCAGCAGCACCGGGGTGTGGGTATCCCACGAGCAGTACTTC; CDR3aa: CASSTGVWVSHEQYF
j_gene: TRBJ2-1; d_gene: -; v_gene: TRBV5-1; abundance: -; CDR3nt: TGCGCCAGCAGCTCGGACCAGGGACCAACTGGGCAGTTCTTC; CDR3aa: CASSSDQGPTGQFF
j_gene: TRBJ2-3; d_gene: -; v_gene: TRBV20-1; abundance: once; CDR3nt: TGCAGTGCGCGGACAAGGGCCGTAAGCACAGATACACAGTATTTT; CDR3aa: CSARTRAVSTDTQYF
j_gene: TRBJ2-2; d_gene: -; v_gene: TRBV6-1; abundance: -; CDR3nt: TGTGCCAGCAGAGAGGACAGAGCCATCGGGGAGCTGTTTTTT; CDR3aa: CASREDRAIGELFF
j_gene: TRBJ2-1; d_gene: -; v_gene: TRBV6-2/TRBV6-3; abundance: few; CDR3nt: TGTGCCAGCACCGACGGTCCTTCCCAGTTCTTC; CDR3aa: CASTDGPSQFF
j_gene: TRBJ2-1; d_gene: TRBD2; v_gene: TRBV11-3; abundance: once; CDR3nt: TGTGTCAGCAGATTCCGAGCGGGGGGCGTGAATGAGCAGTTCTTC; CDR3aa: CVSRFRAGGVNEQFF
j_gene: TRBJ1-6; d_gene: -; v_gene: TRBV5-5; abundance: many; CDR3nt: TGTGCCAGCAGCTGGATCACAGGGATAATAAATTCACCCCTCCACTTT; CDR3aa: CASSWITGIINSPLHF
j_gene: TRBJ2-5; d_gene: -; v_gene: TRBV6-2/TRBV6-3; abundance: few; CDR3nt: TGTGCCAGCAGTTACCCGGGCAGCGATTTACAAGAGACCCAGTACTTC; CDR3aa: CASSYPGSDLQETQYF
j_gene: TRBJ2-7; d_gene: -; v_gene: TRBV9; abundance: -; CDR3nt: TGTGCCAGCAGCCCCGTCCAAAGGACCCTTCAGGGCTACGAGCAGTACTTC; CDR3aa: CASSPVQRTLQGYEQYF
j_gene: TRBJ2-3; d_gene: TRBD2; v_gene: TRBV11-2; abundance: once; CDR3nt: TGTGTCAGTAGCTTTCTAGCGGTGGGCGTTCAGCAGTATTTT; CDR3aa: CVSSFLAVGVQQYF
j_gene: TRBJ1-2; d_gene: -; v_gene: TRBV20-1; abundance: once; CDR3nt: TGCAATGCTAGAGTCGACAGCCTCTGGGGCTACACCTTC; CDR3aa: CNARVDSLWGYTF
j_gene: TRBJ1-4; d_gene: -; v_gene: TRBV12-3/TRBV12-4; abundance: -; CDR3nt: TGTGTCAACAGAAACCCAACTGGCAATGAAAAACTGTTTTTT; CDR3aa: CVNRNPTGNEKLFF
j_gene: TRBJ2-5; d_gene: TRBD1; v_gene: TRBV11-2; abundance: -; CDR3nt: TGTACCAGCGGCTCTACAGGGGAAGAGACCAAGTACTTC; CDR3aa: CTSGSTGEETKYF
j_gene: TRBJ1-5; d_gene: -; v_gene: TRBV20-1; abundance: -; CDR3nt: TGCAGTGGGGCATGTATTAGGGATCAGCTCCGGCATTTT; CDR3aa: CSGACIRDQLRHF
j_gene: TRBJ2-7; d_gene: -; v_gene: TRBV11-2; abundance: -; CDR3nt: TGTGCCAGCAGCTTGACCCCCGGGCTCGCCTACGAGCAGTATTTC; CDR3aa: CASSLTPGLAYEQYF
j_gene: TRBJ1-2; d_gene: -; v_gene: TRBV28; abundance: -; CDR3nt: TGTGCCATTATTACCGCTAACTATGGCTACACCTTC; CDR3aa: CAIITANYGYTF
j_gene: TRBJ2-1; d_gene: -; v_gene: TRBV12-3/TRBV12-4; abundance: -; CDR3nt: TGTGCCAGCAGCCCTAGGGGGGGGGCAGGGGCGAATGAGCAGTTCTTC; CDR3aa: CASSPRGGAGANEQFF
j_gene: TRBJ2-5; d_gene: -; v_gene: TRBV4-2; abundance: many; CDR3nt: TGTGCCAGCAGCCAAGATCGAGGGACCCAGTACTTC; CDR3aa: CASSQDRGTQYF
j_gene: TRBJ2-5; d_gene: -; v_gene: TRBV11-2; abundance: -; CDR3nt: TGTGCCAGCAGCTCCACGATGGGGGGACCAAAGGAGATCCAGTACTTC; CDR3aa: CASSSTMGGPKEIQYF
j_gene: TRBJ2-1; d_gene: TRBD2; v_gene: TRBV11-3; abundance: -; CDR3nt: TGTGCCAGCAGCCAGGAACTAGCGGGGGGCCGCTACTACAATGAGCAGTTCTTC; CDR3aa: CASSQELAGGRYYNEQFF
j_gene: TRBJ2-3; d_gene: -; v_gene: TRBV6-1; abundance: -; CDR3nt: TGTGCCAGCAGCGTCCCGGGTAGGTGGGGCGGCACAGATACGCAATATTTT; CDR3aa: CASSVPGRWGGTDTQYF
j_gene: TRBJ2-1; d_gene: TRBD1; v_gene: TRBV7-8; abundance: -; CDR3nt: TGTGCCAGCAGCTTAATTGTACTCTTGGACAGGGAAAACAATGAGCAGTTCTTC; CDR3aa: CASSLIVLLDRENNEQFF
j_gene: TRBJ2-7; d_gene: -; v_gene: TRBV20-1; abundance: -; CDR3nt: TGCAGTGCTAGAGCCACCCAGTTCTCCAAGCAGTACTTC; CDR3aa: CSARATQFSKQYF
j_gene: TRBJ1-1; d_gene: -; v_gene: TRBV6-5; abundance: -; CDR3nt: TGTTCCAGCAGTTACTCGAGTTGGATTATGAACATTGAAGCTTTCTTT; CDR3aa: CSSSYSSWIMNIEAFF
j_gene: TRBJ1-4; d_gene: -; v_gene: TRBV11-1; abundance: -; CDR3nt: TGTGCCAGCAGCCCTCGCCGGGAGGCGTTTGAGGAACCGTTTTTT; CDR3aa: CASSPRREAFEEPFF
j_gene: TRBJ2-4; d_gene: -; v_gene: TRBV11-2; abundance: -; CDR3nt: TGTGCCAGCAGCTTAGGGGGTACAGCCAAAAACATTCAGTACTTC; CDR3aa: CASSLGGTAKNIQYF
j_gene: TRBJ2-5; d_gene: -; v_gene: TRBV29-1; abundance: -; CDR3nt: TGCAGCGGGGGCCTAGGGCAAGAGACCCAGTACTTC; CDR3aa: CSGGLGQETQYF
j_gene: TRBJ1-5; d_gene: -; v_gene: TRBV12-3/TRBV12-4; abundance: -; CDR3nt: TGTGCCAGCAATCCCCTCGGGACATGGAGCAAACAGCCCCAGCATTTT; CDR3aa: CASNPLGTWSKQPQHF
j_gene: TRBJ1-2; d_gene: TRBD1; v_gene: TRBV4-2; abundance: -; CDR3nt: TGTGCCAGCAGCCAAGCAGAACAGGGGCGAGCTAACTATGCCAACACCTTC; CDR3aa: CASSQAEQGRANYANTF
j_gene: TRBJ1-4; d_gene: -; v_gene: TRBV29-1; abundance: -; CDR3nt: TGCAGCGCTGAAAGAGGGGGTAATGAAAAACTATTTTTT; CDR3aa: CSAERGGNEKLFF